This T cell receptor beta chain was obtained from a study of blood T cells in healthy people across ages. This CDR3 is built from 18 residues. Germline CDR1 reads SGHDN; CDR2 reads FVKESK. V was clipped by 3 bases and J by 1 base, with 18 bases between them. This clonotype occurred once. Antigen: not known. The second PCR ran roughly 7 to 12 cycles with a sample-barcoded 5' primer and J-beta primers. TCRdb analysed the 5' RACE reads with MiXCR anew, one entry per CDR3 protein. The table shows 790,000 or so distinct CDR3 sequences, with 35% to 60% occurring only once. Every donor gave 8.5 to 10 milliliters of peripheral blood. Extraction yielded at least 6 micrograms of total RNA per sample. Study-wide findings and caveats: Per million T cells, the diversity of TCR beta decreased roughly linearly as age advanced.

The chain combines TRBV14 with TRBJ2-2; perhaps TRBD1 as D (6 bases). Sequencing used blood. The origin of this receptor is a man older than 75 in good health. The DNA of the CDR3 is TGTGCCAGCAGCCACCGGGACACCTACTTGGGGAACACCGGGGAGCTGTTTTTT. Amino acids: CASSHRDTYLGNTGELFF.